What follows are 15 T cell receptor beta chains derived from one specimen sequenced in a study of blood T cell repertoires in COVID-19. The assay was immunoSEQ multiplex PCR, and TCRdb's table has in-frame clones only and misses some. Of some 150,000 clones listed, about 85% are singletons. Sequencing was performed on peripheral blood. All receptors come from a woman aged 65 to 85 with acute or convalescent COVID-19.

The genes are TRBV10-2 and TRBJ1-2; no definite D call. The CDR3 totals 13 residues. The V end was cut by 6 bases, the J end by 2 bases, with 10 bases between. The germline V gene encodes CDR1 WSHSY and CDR2 SAAADI. In DNA form, the CDR3 reads TGCGCCAGCAGGGCAGGCTTCAACTATGGCTACACCTTC. It specifies CASRAGFNYGYTF.

V and J are TRBV3-1 (or the pseudogene TRBV3-2) and TRBJ2-3; D is ambiguous. V lost 5 bases and J lost 4, with 10 bases in between. Germline V CDR1 and CDR2: LGHDT, YNNKEL (reference sequence). The CDR3 is 13 residues long. The CDR3 reads CASSSLVPDTQYF. In nucleotides, the CDR3 is TGTGCCAGCAGCTCACTTGTCCCAGATACGCAGTATTTT.

This rearrangement joins TRBV5-5 to TRBJ2-1, with 13 positions matching TRBD2. Germline values: CDR1 SGHKS, CDR2 YYEKEE (reference sequence). This CDR3 spans 16 amino acids. J was trimmed by 9 bases and V by 0 bases; bases with no gene match: 6. The chain's CDR3 is CASSLGTSGGQGEQFF. The DNA for the CDR3 is TGTGCCAGCAGCTTGGGGACTAGCGGGGGTCAAGGTGAGCAGTTCTTC.

The chain carries TRBV7-2 and TRBJ2-1, with TRBD2 identical over 10 bases. V lost 6 bases and J lost 1; bases outside the gene matches: 12. The CDR3 is 18 amino acids. CDR1 and CDR2 (germline): SGHTA, FQGNSA. For the CDR3, the DNA is TGTGCCAGCAGTTCTCCAACTAGCGGGATTACATCCTACAATGAGCAGTTCTTC. Translating it yields CASSSPTSGITSYNEQFF.

The V and J genes are TRBV28 and TRBJ2-5; 7 bases agree with TRBD2. This CDR3 comprises 15 residues. Germline-derived CDR1 and CDR2 are MDHEN and SYDVKM. J lost 3 bases, V lost 5 bases, and 9 bases had no gene match. The CDR3 is CASSTAGLLEETQYF. CDR3 DNA sequence: TGTGCCAGCAGTACGGCGGGACTATTAGAAGAGACCCAGTACTTC.

The chain has TRBV29-1 and TRBJ1-6; 7 nucleotides line up with TRBD1. J gave up 7 bases and V 5 bases, and 11 bases lay outside the gene matches. CDR1 and CDR2 from the germline V gene are SQVTM and ANQGSEA. The CDR3 covers 15 residues. CDR3 in DNA: TGCAGCGTTCTTGAGGGGGCCGGGTTGAATTCACCCCTCCACTTT. This gives the protein CSVLEGAGLNSPLHF.

This rearrangement joins TRBV19 to TRBJ1-4; 8 bases match TRBD1. This CDR3 spans 15 amino acids. The V gene end was trimmed by 8 bases and the J gene end by 3 bases; junction bases not matched to a gene: 8. Germline loops: CDR1 LNHDA, CDR2 SQIVND (reference sequence). DNA for the CDR3: TGTGCCAGTGACCAACCGGGACAGGCTAATGAAAAACTGTTTTTT. Its protein is CASDQPGQANEKLFF.

J is TRBJ1-5 and V is TRBV20-1, with 7 bases matching TRBD1. Unmatched junction bases numbered 15, after V lost 3 bases and J lost 7 bases. This CDR3 spans 16 amino acids. Germline CDR1 reads DFQATT; CDR2 reads SNEGSKA (reference sequence). For the CDR3, the DNA is TGCAGTGCTAGTAATGGCGCGACAGGGCTTGGGCAGCCCCAGCATTTT. Translating gives CSASNGATGLGQPQHF.

This rearrangement joins TRBV19 to TRBJ2-7, with a tentative D call TRBD1 (5 bases). Per germline, CDR1 LNHDA and CDR2 SQIVND (reference sequence). This CDR3 is 15 amino acids long. V lost 5 bases and J lost 0, with 14 bases in between. CDR3 sequence reads: CASSLTGRSSYEQYF. CDR3 nucleotides: TGTGCCAGTAGTTTAACAGGACGGAGCTCCTACGAGCAGTACTTC.

The rearrangement joins TRBV2 to TRBJ2-3; 8 positions agree with TRBD1. The CDR3 runs to 15 residues. V lost 4 bases and J lost 4; bases outside the gene matches: 7. Germline CDR1 is SNHLY and CDR2 is FYNNEI. Here the CDR3 reads CASSGTGIRSDTQYF. As DNA, the CDR3 is TGTGCCAGCAGTGGGACAGGGATTCGGTCAGATACGCAGTATTTT.

The V gene is TRBV4-3, the J gene TRBJ1-2, with 9 bases fitting TRBD1. Per the germline V gene, CDR1 is LGHNA and CDR2 is YSLEER. The trim removed 1 base at V and 0 bases at J, leaving 0 bases unmatched. The CDR3 has 15 residues. The CDR3 is CASSQGTGANYGYTF. The CDR3 region has the DNA TGCGCCAGCAGCCAAGGGACAGGGGCTAACTATGGCTACACCTTC.

The rearrangement links TRBV11-1 to TRBJ2-3, with 12 positions matching TRBD2. The length of the CDR3 is 16 residues. In germline, CDR1 is SGHAT, CDR2 FQDESV (reference sequence). J lost 1 base, V lost 5 bases, and 4 bases had no gene match. The CDR3 DNA reads as TGTGCCAGCAGCCCGAGACTAGCGGGGGGCACAGATACGCAGTATTTT. It codes for CASSPRLAGGTDTQYF.

This rearrangement joins TRBV7-3 to TRBJ1-2, with D uncertain. Per germline, CDR1 SGHTA and CDR2 FQGTGA. V lost 4 bases to trimming and J lost 2 bases, with 11 bases between them. The CDR3 consists of 14 residues. The CDR3 sequence is CASSSPGFNYGYTF. DNA for the CDR3: TGTGCCAGCAGCTCACCGGGGTTCAACTATGGCTACACCTTC.

The rearrangement uses TRBV5-1 and TRBJ2-3; D is unclear. There are 15 residues in the CDR3. V was pared by 2 bases and J by 1 base, with 11 bases between. Looked up from germline, CDR1 is SGHRS and CDR2 is YFSETQ. The CDR3 DNA follows: TGCGCCAGCAGCTTCTCTCAATTAGGCACAGATACGCAGTATTTT. Encoded protein: CASSFSQLGTDTQYF.

The chain links TRBV15 to TRBJ1-2, with TRBD1 as a possible D gene (6 bases). This CDR3 contains 15 residues. V lost 0 bases to trimming and J lost 5 bases, with 13 bases between them. Germline V lookup: CDR1 LNHNV, CDR2 YYDKDF (reference sequence). In DNA form, the CDR3 reads TGTGCCACCAGCAGAGATAGGGCAGGGGTATATGGCTACACCTTC. Translating it yields CATSRDRAGVYGYTF.